This T cell receptor (beta chain) originates from a study of T cells in Graves' hyperthyroidism and ophthalmopathy (dated by TCRdb to the late 2010s). In the study overall: Peripheral blood was collected at initial diagnosis, before any treatment. TCR V-J signatures able to tell the groups apart were searched for in a discovery cohort of around 95 patients, of whom around 43 had Graves' ophthalmopathy and roughly 59 had stable Graves' hyperthyroidism. Prospective prediction of ophthalmopathy was tested in an independent validation cohort consisting of some 19 hyperthyroidism patients and approximately 16 patients who later progressed to ophthalmopathy. The roughly 100 discovery patients were randomly divided into training and test sets at a 7:3 ratio. In more than 5 Graves' hyperthyroidism patients, the study also compared T-cell repertoires from thyroid tissue with T-cell repertoires from blood. After blood sampling, hyperthyroidism patients were treated with methimazole at a starting dose of 30 mg daily, and ophthalmopathy patients were treated with high-dose intravenous methylprednisolone. TCR Vbeta CDR3 sequencing of some 140 peripheral blood samples (43 ophthalmopathy, over 70 hyperthyroidism and around 17 progressor patients) is reported in the paper.

Hyperthyroidism patients were newly diagnosed, with disease duration under 2 months, and aged 18 to 65 years. Patients with uncontrolled infections, other autoimmune diseases, pregnancy or lactation were excluded. Diagnoses were based on clinical symptoms, serum thyroxine and TRAb, thyroid ultrasound and orbital computed tomography. Blood from progressor patients was collected at the time of first diagnosis with hyperthyroidism, before any ophthalmopathy symptoms had appeared. PBMCs were separated from approximately 9.9 ml of fresh peripheral blood using Ficoll-Paque density gradient centrifugation. Progressor patients were defined as those initially diagnosed with Graves' hyperthyroidism in whom ophthalmopathy developed during follow-up. Total RNA was extracted using Trizol reagent, and RNA quality was assessed on an Agilent 2100 Bioanalyzer. The table lists this clonotype with many counts. Its antigen is currently not known. Per-nucleotide qualities are absent, and no much larger clonotype sits a single base away.

TCR beta CDR3 regions were amplified from RNA transcripts. For the first round of RT-PCR on the TCR CDR3, the HTBI primer set was used together with the Qiagen OneStep RT-PCR kit. The libraries were constructed in a second round of multiplex PCR and then size-selected and purified. Paired-end sequencing of the libraries was performed with 100 bp reads on an Illumina HiSeq2000. On the authors' methods: Raw data were processed with SOAPnuke, discarding reads with adapters, uncalled bases, mean Phred below 15, or no exact constant-primer or identifier match. High-quality paired reads were merged with COPE v1.2.5, and unique nucleotide sequences were defined as clonotypes. Clonotypes were aligned to IMGT TRBV, TRBD and TRBJ reference segments using MiTCR v1.1. The analysis was restricted to V-J combinations with a frequency above 0.0001, which together covered about 99% of the repertoires. The TCS score was defined as F50 (clonal expansion) divided by E x V (chaos), with BLOSUM62-based TCRdist calculated between CDR3 peptides within each V-J. Welch's t-statistics and random forest reduced 450 to 600 V-J features to 10 to 15, which were used in a naive Bayes classifier (R e1071). The public reads were reprocessed in TCRdb via fastp at Q25 and MiXCR, keeping in-frame beta chains. Each CDR3 protein appears once, grouped with its most common genes and DNA. TCRdb, not the authors, supplied the V and J calls. This sample gives roughly 250,000 distinct CDR3 sequences in total; roughly 15% of them show up just once. The ten most abundant clones make up roughly 13% of the sample.

From the cysteine through the phenylalanine, the CDR3 covers 15 amino acids. Only the CDR3 region is kept as DNA, spanning 45 bases read in frame from base 1. V ends up 2 bases short and J 1 base short, with an unmatched junction base count of 8. The germline V gene (reference sequence) yields GTSNPN for CDR1 and SVGIG for CDR2. Here is what the overall study found, with its caveats: Blood samples also contained most of the expanded thyroid clonotypes (frequency above 0.001), which suggests that blood repertoires may reflect thyroid immune responses. Sample size was not statistically predetermined, and investigators were not blinded to group allocation. In validation, the model predicted progression to ophthalmopathy with around 71% sensitivity and roughly 75% specificity, a median of 6.5 months before onset. A model built on a 13 V-J signature distinguished ophthalmopathy from stable hyperthyroidism, reaching 87.88% sensitivity and around 81% specificity in cross-validation and 80%/75% in testing.

The sequence is built from TRBV30 and TRBJ2-7, with TRBD2 matching 7 junction bases. The sequencing input was blood. The receptor was isolated from a woman aged 40-49 years with Graves' hyperthyroidism that later progressed to Graves' ophthalmopathy. The DNA sequence is as follows: TGTGCCTGGAGTCCTCTTAGCGGGCGATCCTACGAGCAGTACTTC. Its coded protein is CAWSPLSGRSYEQYF.